This T cell receptor beta chain was observed in a study of vaccination and CD4 T cells after COVID-19. In the study overall: Post-vaccination samples were procured at a median of around 79 days following dose two (range 14 to 241). Cultures serving as controls received a peptide pool (CEFX or HIV-1 Nef) or no peptide.

Cultured CD4+ T-cell DNA underwent Oncomine TCR Beta short-read sequencing. In TCRdb, the PCR reads were re-called with MiXCR into one record per CDR3 protein. Of 17,000 or so distinct CDR3 sequences in the sample, under 55% were seen once. Documented treatment: approximately nine-day PBMC culture with coronavirus spike peptide pools or control peptides (ViraFEST assay). First, ViraFEST expanded antigen-specific T cells with peptide pools, and next it sequenced the TCRs. This CDR3 comprises 14 residues. Germline V gene lookup returns CDR1 SEHNR and CDR2 FQNEAQ (reference sequence). Trimming cost V 5 bases and J 2 bases, with 12 bases left between them. In regard to this clonotype: Antigen specificity is unknown.

Source: CD4+ T cells from blood, cultured in vitro, taken before SARS-CoV-2 vaccination. The chain joins TRBV7-9 to TRBJ1-2; D gene unclear. The TCR sequence derives from a human donor who received a COVID-19 vaccine. CDR3 sequence reads: CASSQELRNYGYTF. The CDR3, as DNA: TGTGCCAGCAGCCAAGAATTAAGGAACTATGGCTACACCTTC.